The 29 T cell receptor beta chains presented below share a single source sample, sequenced in a study of radiotherapy plus CTLA-4 blockade in lung cancer. The table came from immunoSEQ multiplex PCR; TCRdb's copy has only in-frame clones and leaves some out. The sample comprises approximately 90,000 clones, roughly 85% of which are singletons, and around 0.78% rests with the top ten. The input for sequencing was peripheral blood, taken from a patient treated with radiotherapy plus ipilimumab. The receptors derive from a human donor with non-small cell lung cancer who had stable disease on radiotherapy plus ipilimumab.

The rearrangement joins TRBV5-1 to TRBJ2-1; 13 positions agree with TRBD2. The CDR3 has 14 amino acids. The V and J ends lost 5 bases and 8 bases, in that order; junction bases with no gene match: 4. The germline V gene encodes CDR1 SGHRS and CDR2 YFSETQ. The chain's CDR3 is CASSGTSGVDEQFF. The CDR3 DNA is TGCGCCAGCAGTGGGACTAGCGGGGTGGATGAGCAGTTCTTC.

The V gene is TRBV29-1, the J gene TRBJ1-1; tentative D call: TRBD1 (5 bases). V was shortened by 6 bases and J by 7 bases, with 18 bases between the two germline ends. Per the germline V gene, CDR1 is SQVTM and CDR2 is ANQGSEA. The CDR3 spans 13 residues. The CDR3 is CSVGWGSKVEAFF. The CDR3 nucleotides read TGCAGCGTCGGTTGGGGCAGCAAAGTTGAAGCTTTCTTT. The complete variable domain, with remaining parts taken from reference TRBV29-1 and TRBJ1-1, reads SAVISQKPSRDICQRGTSLTIQCQVDSQVTMMFWYRQQPGQSLTLIATANQGSEATYESGFVIDKFPISRPNLTFSTLTVSNMSPEDSSIYLCSVGWGSKVEAFFGQGTRLTVV.

V gene TRBV28 combines with J gene TRBJ1-1; 9 nucleotides match TRBD1. The germline V gene encodes CDR1 MDHEN and CDR2 SYDVKM. This CDR3 contains 15 residues. The ends lost 4 bases at V and 2 bases at J; junction bases unmatched: 5. CDR3 residues: CASSSPQGANTEAFF. The CDR3 DNA follows: TGTGCCAGCAGTTCTCCACAGGGGGCAAACACTGAAGCTTTCTTT.

This rearrangement joins TRBV11-3 to TRBJ2-2; the D is unclear. V was clipped by 1 base and J by 7 bases, with 7 bases between them. This CDR3 is built from 13 residues. Germline V gives CDR1 SGHNT, CDR2 YENEEA. CDR3 protein: CASSLASVGELFF. Written as DNA, the CDR3 is TGTGCCAGCAGCTTAGCTTCGGTCGGGGAGCTGTTTTTT. Full variable domain (missing parts from reference TRBV11-3 and TRBJ2-2): EAGVVQSPRYKIIEKKQPVAFWCNPISGHNTLYWYLQNLGQGPELLIRYENEEAVDDSQLPKDRFSAERLKGVDSTLKIQPAELGDSAVYLCASSLASVGELFFGEGSRLTVL.

V and J are TRBV9 and TRBJ1-6, with D perhaps TRBD1 (5 bases). CDR3 length equals 16 residues. Germline loops: CDR1 SGDLS, CDR2 YYNGEE. The ends were cut back, 1 base at V and 2 bases at J, with 10 bases in the middle. The CDR3 DNA is TGTGCCAGCAGCGTAAGGGGAGAGCCCTATAATTCACCCCTCCACTTT. Translated: CASSVRGEPYNSPLHF.

J is TRBJ2-5 and V is TRBV19; D perhaps matches TRBD2 (6 bases). The CDR3 runs 17 residues. V gave up 7 bases and J gave up 2 bases, with 23 bases separating them. Per germline, CDR1 LNHDA and CDR2 SQIVND (reference sequence). CDR3 in DNA: TGTGCCAGTAAGGGCAGGACGAAGGGACGGGGGCAAGAGACCCAGTACTTC. It is translated as CASKGRTKGRGQETQYF.

This clone was counted once. The chain carries TRBV11-2 and TRBJ2-5, with D perhaps TRBD1 (6 bases). CDR3 size: 16 residues. Looked up from germline, CDR1 is SGHAT and CDR2 is FQNNGV. V lost 6 bases, J lost 2 bases, and 19 bases lay in between. The chain's CDR3 is CASSRKGTTKQETQYF. DNA of the CDR3: TGTGCCAGCAGTCGAAAGGGGACAACCAAACAAGAGACCCAGTACTTC.

The chain combines TRBV4-1 with TRBJ1-6, with 12 positions matching TRBD1. The CDR3 sequence is 21 residues long. Germline V lookup: CDR1 MGHRA, CDR2 YSYEKL. Losses at the gene ends were 3 bases for V and 0 bases for J; bases not matched to a gene: 12. In DNA form, the CDR3 reads TGCGCCAGCAGCCAGGGCCCCGGGACAGGGGGCTCACTCTCCTATAATTCACCCCTCCACTTT. It translates to CASSQGPGTGGSLSYNSPLHF.

The CDR3 reads CAWSVQIDYGYTF. The CDR3 coding sequence is TGTGCCTGGAGTGTACAGATCGACTATGGCTACACCTTC. V gene TRBV30 combines with J gene TRBJ1-2, with D unresolved. There are 13 residues in the CDR3. Looked up from germline, CDR1 is GTSNPN and CDR2 is SVGIG (reference sequence). Trimming removed 0 bases at V and 3 bases at J, with 8 bases between.

The chain links TRBV2 to TRBJ2-2; the D gene is possibly TRBD2 (5 bases). Between the trimmed V and J ends, which lost 6 bases and 3 bases, there was a span of 14 bases. The CDR3 length is 15 residues. From germline, CDR1 is SNHLY and CDR2 FYNNEI. CDR3 sequence: CASSPGMTDTGELFF. The CDR3 DNA reads as TGTGCCAGCAGCCCCGGGATGACGGACACCGGGGAGCTGTTTTTT.

This chain joins TRBV7-3 and TRBJ1-1; D unclear. With 4 bases removed from V and 2 bases from J, the gap between germline ends came to 17 bases. The CDR3 contains 16 residues. Germline V gene sequence: CDR1 SGHTA, CDR2 FQGTGA. CDR3 bases: TGTGCCAGCAGCTCCACTATTGGGAGAGGTAACACTGAAGCTTTCTTT. This codes for CASSSTIGRGNTEAFF.

The V and J genes are TRBV7-9 and TRBJ2-7; D is uncertain. The CDR3 length is 13 residues. V lost 1 base, J lost 6 bases, and 10 bases lay in between. Germline CDR1 reads SEHNR; CDR2 reads FQNEAQ (reference sequence). Written as DNA, the CDR3 is TGTGCCAGCAGCTTAGTTTCGGGTCTCGAGCAGTACTTC. Translated: CASSLVSGLEQYF.

The chain couples TRBV11-2 to TRBJ2-3; D gene unclear. V gave up 3 bases and J gave up 4 bases, with 14 bases separating them. The CDR3 spans 15 residues. Germline CDR1 is SGHAT and CDR2 is FQNNGV. The DNA of the CDR3 is TGTGCCAGCAGCTTTGTGGGAATTACAGCAGATACGCAGTATTTT. Amino acids: CASSFVGITADTQYF.

This chain connects TRBV11-2 to TRBJ1-2; D possibly corresponds to TRBD1 (5 bases). Germline CDR1 and CDR2: SGHAT and FQNNGV. The CDR3 extends over 15 amino acids. Trimming shortened V by 7 bases and J by 0 bases, and 15 bases separated the two germline ends. CDR3 coding DNA: TGTGCCAGCACCCCGGGGGAAGGAGCTAACTATGGCTACACCTTC. Translation gives CASTPGEGANYGYTF.

The genes are TRBV2 and TRBJ1-5, with D possibly being TRBD1 (5 bases). CDR3 length equals 14 residues. Germline V gives CDR1 SNHLY, CDR2 FYNNEI. The V gene lost 6 bases and the J gene lost 6 bases, with 15 bases spanning the gap. CDR3 sequence: CASSPGGGTQPQHF. The CDR3 DNA sequence: TGTGCCAGCAGCCCCGGGGGAGGGACTCAGCCCCAGCATTTT.

The rearrangement links TRBV11-3 to TRBJ2-7; 7 nucleotides match TRBD2. In germline, CDR1 is SGHNT, CDR2 YENEEA. CDR3 length equals 14 residues. The V segment lost 2 bases and the J segment 2 bases; nucleotides outside the gene matches: 3. CDR3 amino acids: CASSLTSETYEQYF. The CDR3 DNA follows: TGTGCCAGCAGCTTAACTAGCGAGACCTACGAGCAGTACTTC.

J is TRBJ1-2 and V is TRBV7-2, with D possibly being TRBD1 (5 bases). Per the germline V gene, CDR1 is SGHTA and CDR2 is FQGNSA. V dropped 5 bases and J dropped 5 bases, with 12 bases sitting between them. The CDR3 totals 13 residues. The CDR3 DNA is TGTGCCAGCAGCGTAACAGGCCTTTATGGCTACACCTTC. Translated: CASSVTGLYGYTF.

The chain is built from TRBV5-1 and TRBJ2-3; TRBD1 agrees at 7 bases. CDR3 length equals 14 residues. The ends lost 4 bases at V and 4 bases at J; junction bases unmatched: 6. Germline lookup yields CDR1 SGHRS and CDR2 YFSETQ. The CDR3 is CASSLQGTADTQYF. The CDR3 DNA reads as TGCGCCAGCAGCCTACAGGGGACGGCAGATACGCAGTATTTT.

V is TRBV6-5 and J is TRBJ2-1; 8 bases map to TRBD2. The CDR3 runs 15 residues. The germline V gene encodes CDR1 MNHEY and CDR2 SVGAGI. V was clipped by 0 bases and J by 2 bases; unmatched bases: 0. Here the CDR3 DNA reads TGTGCCAGCAGTTACTCAGCGGGAGCCTACAATGAGCAGTTCTTC. Translated, it gives CASSYSAGAYNEQFF.

This sequence joins TRBV5-1 and TRBJ2-7; TRBD2 agrees at 11 bases. The CDR3 runs 14 residues. V shed 5 bases, J shed 6 bases, and the junction held 7 bases outside the gene matches. Germline V lookup: CDR1 SGHRS, CDR2 YFSETQ. The CDR3 protein is CASRPGTSGSEQYF. CDR3 sequence (DNA): TGCGCCAGCAGACCCGGGACTAGCGGCTCCGAGCAGTACTTC.

V gene TRBV7-3 combines with J gene TRBJ1-1; maybe TRBD1 (6 bases). CDR3 size: 15 residues. The ends were cut back, 5 bases at V and 2 bases at J, with 15 bases in the middle. Per germline, CDR1 SGHTA and CDR2 FQGTGA. The CDR3, as DNA: TGTGCCAGCAGCCAGTCAGGGGCCCCAAACACTGAAGCTTTCTTT. Translated, it gives CASSQSGAPNTEAFF. Full variable domain (remainder filled in from reference TRBV7-3 and TRBJ1-1): GAGVSQTPSNKVTEKGKYVELRCDPISGHTALYWYRQSLGQGPEFLIYFQGTGAADDSGLPNDRFFAVRPEGSVSTLKIQRTERGDSAVYLCASSQSGAPNTEAFFGQGTRLTVV.

The chain joins TRBV30 to TRBJ1-4; TRBD1 is a possible D gene (5 bases). V lost 2 bases to trimming and J lost 7 bases, with 17 bases between them. The germline gives CDR1 GTSNPN, CDR2 SVGIG (reference sequence). The CDR3 totals 15 residues. The DNA of the CDR3 is TGTGCCTGGAGTATTGGGGCGGGACGGTTTGAAAAACTGTTTTTT. Amino acid sequence: CAWSIGAGRFEKLFF.

This clone has only a few counts. The chain recombines TRBV9 with TRBJ2-1; D call uncertain. The germline gives CDR1 SGDLS, CDR2 YYNGEE. The length of the CDR3 is 15 residues. V was trimmed by 4 bases and J by 0 bases, leaving 11 bases between them. CDR3 in amino acids: CASSPTQSSYNEQFF. The DNA for the CDR3 is TGTGCCAGCAGCCCCACCCAGAGCTCCTACAATGAGCAGTTCTTC.

The sample holds a few counts of this clone. The chain recombines TRBV19 with TRBJ1-6, with D possibly TRBD1 on 5 matching bases. The CDR3 extends over 15 amino acids. Germline V gene sequence: CDR1 LNHDA, CDR2 SQIVND (reference sequence). V shed 7 bases and J shed 6 bases, with 16 bases lying between them. The CDR3 region has the DNA TGTGCCAGTACCGCAATATGGGGGACTAATTCACCCCTCCACTTT. Translation: CASTAIWGTNSPLHF.

This clone appeared a few times. CDR3 bases: TGCGCCAGCAGCCAAGTTCGGACAGGGCCCTCCTACGAGCAGTACTTC. Protein: CASSQVRTGPSYEQYF. V gene TRBV4-1 combines with J gene TRBJ2-7, with TRBD1 identical over 8 bases. In germline, CDR1 is MGHRA, CDR2 YSYEKL. The J segment lost 0 bases and the V segment lost 1 base, leaving 5 bases of the junction unmatched. This CDR3 comprises 16 residues.

This clone has just one count. CDR3 nucleotides: TGTGCCTGCACAGGATGGGGGTACGAGACCCAGTACTTC. It encodes CACTGWGYETQYF. This sequence joins TRBV5-4 and TRBJ2-5; D assignment may be TRBD1 or TRBD2 (5 bases each). V shed 10 bases and J shed 5 bases, with 18 bases lying between them. The CDR3 has 13 amino acids. Germline V lookup: CDR1 SGHNT, CDR2 YYREEE (reference sequence). The full variable domain, rest sourced from reference TRBV5-4 and TRBJ2-5, is ETGVTQSPTHLIKTRGQQVTLRCSSQSGHNTVSWYQQALGQGPQFIFQYYREEENGRGNFPPRFSGLQFPNYSSELNVNALELDDSALYLCACTGWGYETQYFGPGTRLLVL.

The chain couples TRBV16 to TRBJ1-5; 12 nucleotides line up with TRBD1. V gave up 2 bases and J gave up 5 bases; unmatched junction bases: 1. This CDR3 is built from 15 residues. Per germline, CDR1 KGHSY and CDR2 FQNENV. CDR3 nucleotide sequence: TGTGCCAGCAGCCAAGGGACAGGGGGCCATCAGCCCCAGCATTTT. Encoded protein: CASSQGTGGHQPQHF.

The rearrangement joins TRBV11-2 to TRBJ2-3; D possibly corresponds to TRBD1 (5 bases). V was cut by 4 bases and J by 4 bases, with 18 bases left in between. This CDR3 has 16 residues. Germline lookup yields CDR1 SGHAT and CDR2 FQNNGV. CDR3 amino acids: CASSSLKGPNPDTQYF. In DNA form, the CDR3 reads TGTGCCAGCAGCTCGCTCAAGGGGCCGAACCCAGATACGCAGTATTTT.

This clone was seen a handful of times. This chain connects TRBV7-3 to TRBJ2-7, with D tentatively TRBD1 (6 bases). V lost 2 bases and J 2 bases, leaving 10 bases between the germline ends. This CDR3 has 14 residues. From germline, CDR1 is SGHTA and CDR2 FQGTGA. CDR3 in DNA: TGTGCCAGCAGCTTAGATGCAGGGGCCTACGAGCAGTACTTC. It specifies CASSLDAGAYEQYF. Supplemented by reference TRBV7-3 and TRBJ2-7, the full variable domain reads GAGVSQTPSNKVTEKGKYVELRCDPISGHTALYWYRQSLGQGPEFLIYFQGTGAADDSGLPNDRFFAVRPEGSVSTLKIQRTERGDSAVYLCASSLDAGAYEQYFGPGTRLTVT.